These 24 T cell receptor beta chains share one sample of origin, sequenced in a study of Ad26.COV2.S vaccination and SARS-CoV-2 variants. This table comes from immunoSEQ multiplex PCR, and its TCRdb copy is limited to in-frame clones, with some not included. The sample carries approximately 250,000 clones, approximately 88% recorded once. Treatment defined: some 20 received Ad26.COV2.S at low or high dose, single or two shots; 5 received placebo; per-sample allocation not given. Repertoires come from day 63 after the first vaccine or placebo injection. The sample here was peripheral blood, taken in a trial of Ad26.COV2.S vaccine versus placebo. These receptors originate from a person aged 18 to 59 who received the Ad26.COV2.S COVID-19 vaccine or a placebo.

The chain has TRBV2 and TRBJ2-3; 12 bases match TRBD2. The germline V gene encodes CDR1 SNHLY and CDR2 FYNNEI. This CDR3 is built from 16 residues. V dropped 4 bases and J dropped 1; count of bases not matched to a gene: 3. Here the CDR3 reads CASSARTSGGTDTQYF. CDR3 in DNA: TGTGCCAGCAGTGCCAGGACTAGCGGGGGCACAGATACGCAGTATTTT.

The chain links TRBV11-1 to TRBJ2-7, with D perhaps matching TRBD1 (6 bases). Germline V lookup: CDR1 SGHAT, CDR2 FQDESV (reference sequence). The CDR3 totals 13 residues. Trimming took off 2 bases at V and 2 bases at J, with 7 bases between the two ends. CDR3 region: CASSLRDTYEQYV. The CDR3 bases are TGTGCCAGCAGCTTACGGGACACCTACGAGCAGTACGTC.

The chain employs TRBV5-1 and TRBJ2-5; 9 bases line up with TRBD2. V shed 4 bases, J shed 5 bases, and the junction held 6 bases outside the gene matches. This CDR3 region has 14 residues. Germline CDR1 SGHRS, CDR2 YFSETQ. The CDR3 DNA reads as TGCGCCAGCAGCCCGGACAGCGGGAGGGAGACCCAGTACTTC. Protein: CASSPDSGRETQYF.

The chain employs TRBV19 and TRBJ2-1; TRBD2 aligns across 11 bases. V shed 6 bases, J shed 3 bases, and the junction held 4 bases outside the gene matches. The CDR3 extends over 15 amino acids. Germline V gene lookup returns CDR1 LNHDA and CDR2 SQIVND (reference sequence). Here the CDR3 DNA reads TGTGCCAGTAGCCCGACTAGCGGGAACTACAATGAGCAGTTCTTC. Translating gives CASSPTSGNYNEQFF.

The V gene is TRBV24-1, the J gene TRBJ2-3, with 10 nucleotides matching TRBD1. Germline CDR1 is KGHDR and CDR2 is SFDVKD. J gave up 3 bases and V 6 bases, and 11 bases lay outside the gene matches. The CDR3 sequence is 17 residues long. The CDR3 loop reads CATSRPGQGLRTDTQYF. CDR3 nucleotide sequence: TGTGCCACCAGTAGACCGGGACAGGGGTTGAGAACAGATACGCAGTATTTT.

The V and J genes are TRBV6-1 and TRBJ2-7; D is perhaps TRBD1 (6 bases). CDR3 length: 15 amino acids. V lost 0 bases and J 2 bases, leaving 11 bases between the germline ends. The germline gives CDR1 MNHNS, CDR2 SASEGT. The CDR3 coding sequence is TGTGCCAGCAGTGAAGCCGGGACATGGACCTACGAGCAGTACGTC. This sequence encodes CASSEAGTWTYEQYV.

The rearrangement links TRBV7-9 to TRBJ1-1; tentative D call: TRBD1 (6 bases). Trimming removed 5 bases at V and 1 base at J, with 20 bases between. CDR3 size: 17 residues. The germline CDR1 and CDR2 sequences are SEHNR and FQNEAQ (reference sequence). The CDR3 DNA reads TGTGCCAGCAGCCCGACCATAATTTACAGGGAGAACACTGAAGCTTTCTTT. It yields the protein CASSPTIIYRENTEAFF.

V is TRBV6-2 or TRBV6-3 and J is TRBJ1-4, with D possibly matching TRBD1 (5 bases). The germline V gene encodes CDR1 MNHEY and CDR2 SVGEGT. The V end lost 5 bases, the J end lost 5 bases, and 9 bases lay between the germline ends. The CDR3 is 13 amino acids. CDR3 sequence reads: CASSQTGNEKLFF. In DNA, the CDR3 is TGTGCCAGCAGTCAAACAGGAAATGAAAAACTGTTTTTT.

This clone was detected many times. The chain joins TRBV6-6 to TRBJ2-7, with 7 bases lining up with TRBD1. This CDR3 has 15 amino acids. Losses at the gene ends were 4 bases for V and 0 bases for J; bases not matched to a gene: 6. The germline V gene has CDR1 MNHNY and CDR2 SVGAGI (reference sequence). As DNA, the CDR3 is TGTGCCAGCAGTTCCCGACAGGGAAGCTCCTACGAGCAGTACTTC. Its protein product is CASSSRQGSSYEQYF.

The chain combines TRBV2 with TRBJ2-5; weak D call: TRBD2 (6 bases). There are 15 residues in the CDR3. Per germline, CDR1 SNHLY and CDR2 FYNNEI. The V gene lost 5 bases and the J gene lost 5 bases, with 18 bases spanning the gap. CDR3 amino acids: CASSLELGRRETQYF. In nucleotides, the CDR3 is TGTGCCAGCAGTCTCGAGCTGGGGAGGCGGGAGACCCAGTACTTC.

This clone was observed a few times. For the CDR3, the DNA is TGTGCCAGCCGCTTAGCGGGGGACACCGGGGAGCTGTTTTTT. It encodes CASRLAGDTGELFF. The chain joins TRBV9 to TRBJ2-2; 9 bases line up with TRBD2. Germline CDR1 reads SGDLS; CDR2 reads YYNGEE. This CDR3 is built from 14 residues. Trimming took 7 bases from V and 3 from J; bases not matched to a gene: 4.

The rearrangement links TRBV5-1 to TRBJ2-6, with 11 bases identical to TRBD1. With 4 bases clipped from V and 1 base from J, the junction kept 13 bases outside the gene matches. There are 20 residues in the CDR3. Per the germline V gene, CDR1 is SGHRS and CDR2 is YFSETQ. The CDR3 loop is CASSQSTSGQGVSGANVLTF. CDR3 DNA sequence: TGCGCCAGCAGCCAATCGACCTCGGGACAGGGGGTTTCTGGGGCCAACGTCCTGACTTTC.

The J gene is TRBJ2-3, the V gene TRBV19; D possibly corresponds to TRBD1 (5 bases). This CDR3 spans 15 amino acids. V lost 5 bases and J lost 2, with 14 bases in between. The germline CDR1 and CDR2 sequences are LNHDA and SQIVND (reference sequence). For the CDR3, the DNA is TGTGCCAGTAGTCGAACAGGCTTATACACAGATACGCAGTATTTT. It is translated as CASSRTGLYTDTQYF.

V and J are TRBV24-1 and TRBJ1-4; D might be TRBD1 (5 bases). Germline V CDR1 and CDR2: KGHDR, SFDVKD. CDR3 length: 16 amino acids. V gave up 7 bases and J gave up 0 bases, with 14 bases separating them. CDR3: CATSDGGSATNEKLFF. CDR3 DNA sequence: TGTGCCACCAGCGATGGGGGGTCCGCAACTAATGAAAAACTGTTTTTT.

This clone appeared a single time. The V call is TRBV19, the J call TRBJ2-1; 8 nucleotides match TRBD2. CDR1 LNHDA and CDR2 SQIVND come from the germline V gene (reference sequence). Trimming removed 2 bases from V and 0 bases from J; junction bases left unmatched: 0. The CDR3 length is 15 residues. In DNA, the CDR3 is TGTGCCAGTAGTATAAGCGGGAGCTCCTACAATGAGCAGTTCTTC. Translating it yields CASSISGSSYNEQFF.

This chain joins TRBV3-1 (or the pseudogene TRBV3-2) and TRBJ2-7, with 7 bases aligning to TRBD1. CDR1 LGHDT and CDR2 YNNKEL come from the germline V gene (reference sequence). The CDR3 sequence is 15 residues long. Losses at the gene ends were 6 bases for V and 1 base for J; bases not matched to a gene: 9. The CDR3 DNA reads TGTGCCAGCAGACGAACCGGGACAGTTTCCTACGAGCAGTACGTC. As protein: CASRRTGTVSYEQYV.

V usage is TRBV5-6 and J usage is TRBJ2-5, with 10 positions matching TRBD1. The V and J ends lost 8 bases and 7 bases, in that order; junction bases with no gene match: 8. Germline V lookup: CDR1 SGHDT, CDR2 YYEEEE. The CDR3 spans 13 residues. In nucleotides, the CDR3 is TGTGCCAGTAGACAGGGGGCGCGGGGGACCCAGTACTTC. Encoded protein: CASRQGARGTQYF.

This chain connects TRBV30 to TRBJ2-1, with TRBD2 as a possible D gene (5 bases). Per the germline V gene, CDR1 is GTSNPN and CDR2 is SVGIG (reference sequence). The CDR3 is made up of 14 amino acids. V was cut by 2 bases and J by 3 bases, with 11 bases left in between. The CDR3 sequence is CAWSRGEIYNEQFF. CDR3 nucleotide sequence: TGTGCCTGGAGTCGGGGAGAAATCTACAATGAGCAGTTCTTC.

V is TRBV27 and J is TRBJ1-1, with unresolved D. Trimming took 3 bases from V and 7 from J, leaving 15 bases between them. Germline CDR1 is MNHEY and CDR2 is SMNVEV (reference sequence). The length of the CDR3 is 14 residues. In DNA, the CDR3 is TGTGCCAGCAGTTTGGGTTTCGGCCAGAGTGAAGCTTTCTTT. Translated: CASSLGFGQSEAFF.

The rearrangement links TRBV5-4 to TRBJ2-5, with D unclear. Deletions cut 2 bases from V and 0 bases from J, with 5 bases between. The CDR3 length is 13 residues. CDR1 SGHNT and CDR2 YYREEE come from the germline V gene (reference sequence). The CDR3 reads CASSLPDQETQYF. In DNA, the CDR3 is TGTGCCAGCAGCTTACCGGACCAAGAGACCCAGTACTTC.

This chain uses TRBV5-4 with TRBJ2-5, with a tentative D call TRBD2 (5 bases). This CDR3 comprises 13 residues. V lost 0 bases, J lost 5 bases, and 8 bases lay in between. Per germline, CDR1 SGHNT and CDR2 YYREEE (reference sequence). CDR3 nucleotide sequence: TGTGCCAGCAGCTTGGCTAGCCGGGAGACCCAGTACTTC. This gives the protein CASSLASRETQYF.

The chain joins TRBV19 to TRBJ1-6; no reliable D call. Trimming removed 3 bases at V and 5 bases at J, with 11 bases between. This CDR3 has 15 residues. In germline, CDR1 is LNHDA, CDR2 SQIVND (reference sequence). The CDR3 loop reads CASSITGADNSPLHF. Written as DNA, the CDR3 is TGTGCCAGTAGTATTACTGGTGCCGATAATTCACCCCTCCACTTT.

This clone was found a few times. This chain joins TRBV7-9 and TRBJ1-6; D remains unclear. CDR1 is SEHNR, CDR2 FQNEAQ, per germline (reference sequence). This CDR3 contains 14 residues. The germline V and J ends were trimmed by 4 bases and 10 bases, with 14 bases remaining between them. CDR3 sequence reads: CASSSDTRGSPLHF. CDR3 coding DNA: TGTGCCAGCAGCTCGGATACGAGAGGGTCACCCCTCCACTTT.

The chain employs TRBV7-8 and TRBJ1-1; D may be TRBD1 (5 bases). V lost 1 base, J lost 7 bases, and 10 bases lay in between. The CDR3 has 13 residues. The germline gives CDR1 SGHVS, CDR2 FQNEAQ. The CDR3 reads CASSLGARGEAFF. The CDR3 coding sequence is TGTGCCAGCAGCTTAGGGGCAAGGGGTGAAGCTTTCTTT. The whole variable domain, filled in from reference TRBV7-8 and TRBJ1-1, reads GAGVSQSPRYKVAKRGQDVALRCDPISGHVSLFWYQQALGQGPEFLTYFQNEAQLDKSGLPSDRFFAERPEGSVSTLKIQRTQQEDSAVYLCASSLGARGEAFFGQGTRLTVV.